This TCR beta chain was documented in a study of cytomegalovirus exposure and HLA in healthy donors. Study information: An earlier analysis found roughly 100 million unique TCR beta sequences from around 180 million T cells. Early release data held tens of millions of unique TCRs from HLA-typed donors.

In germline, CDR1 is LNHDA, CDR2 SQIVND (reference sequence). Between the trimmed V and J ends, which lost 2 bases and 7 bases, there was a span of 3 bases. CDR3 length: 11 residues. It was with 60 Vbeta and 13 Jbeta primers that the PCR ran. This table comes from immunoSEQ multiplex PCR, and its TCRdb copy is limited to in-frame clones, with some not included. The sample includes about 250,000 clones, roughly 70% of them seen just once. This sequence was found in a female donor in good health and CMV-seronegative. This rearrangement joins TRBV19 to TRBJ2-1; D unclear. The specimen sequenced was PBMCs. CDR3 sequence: CASSIINEQFF. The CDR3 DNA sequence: TGTGCCAGTAGTATAATAAATGAGCAGTTCTTC.